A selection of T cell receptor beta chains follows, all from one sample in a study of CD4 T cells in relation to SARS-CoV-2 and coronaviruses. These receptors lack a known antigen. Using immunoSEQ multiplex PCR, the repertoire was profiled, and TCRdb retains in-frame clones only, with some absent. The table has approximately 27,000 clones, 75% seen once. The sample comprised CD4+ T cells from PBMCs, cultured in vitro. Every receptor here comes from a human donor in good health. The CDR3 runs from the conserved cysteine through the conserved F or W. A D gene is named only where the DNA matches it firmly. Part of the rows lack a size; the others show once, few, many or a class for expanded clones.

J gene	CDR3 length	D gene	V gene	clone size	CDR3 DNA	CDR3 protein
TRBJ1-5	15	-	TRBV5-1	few	TGCGCCAGCAGCTTGGAACCTACTGGCAATCAGCCCCAGCATTTT	CASSLEPTGNQPQHF
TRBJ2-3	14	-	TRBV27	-	TGTGCCAGCACCCCAGACAGGCAAAGAGATACGCAGTATTTT	CASTPDRQRDTQYF
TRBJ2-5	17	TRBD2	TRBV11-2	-	TGTGCCAGCAGCCCTCACGGACTAGCGGGAACAAAGAGAACCCAGTACTTC	CASSPHGLAGTKRTQYF
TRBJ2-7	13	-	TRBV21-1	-	TGTGCCAGCAGCAAGACAGGCGGCTACGAGCAGTACTTC	CASSKTGGYEQYF
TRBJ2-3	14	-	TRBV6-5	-	TGTGCCAGCAGTTATGGGGGTTCCACAGATACGCAGTATTTT	CASSYGGSTDTQYF
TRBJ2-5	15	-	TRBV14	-	TGTGCCAGCAGCCAAGATTGGCAACCAGGGGAGACCCAGTACTTC	CASSQDWQPGETQYF
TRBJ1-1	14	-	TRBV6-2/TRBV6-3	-	TGTGCCAGCAGTTACGAGGGGCGGAACACTGAAGCTTTCTTT	CASSYEGRNTEAFF
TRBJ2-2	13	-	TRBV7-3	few	TGTGCCAGCAGCTTTACTCTATCCGGGGAGCTGTTTTTT	CASSFTLSGELFF
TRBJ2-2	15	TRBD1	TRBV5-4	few	TGTGCCAGCAGCTTCCGGGACAGGGTCGCCGGGGAGCTGTTTTTT	CASSFRDRVAGELFF
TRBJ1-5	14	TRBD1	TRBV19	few	TGTGCCAGTAATAAGGGGGCGCGCGGTCAGCCCCAGCATTTT	CASNKGARGQPQHF
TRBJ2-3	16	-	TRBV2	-	TGTGCCAGCAGCCGGAGTACGGGAGCCCGCGCAGATACGCAGTATTTT	CASSRSTGARADTQYF
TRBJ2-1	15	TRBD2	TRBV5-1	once	TGCGCCAGCAGCTTGGCAACTAGCGGGAACAGTGAGCAGTTCTTC	CASSLATSGNSEQFF
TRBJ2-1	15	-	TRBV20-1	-	TGCAGTGCTAGTGATCCGCGGGGGCCCGGCAGGGAGCAGTTCTTC	CSASDPRGPGREQFF
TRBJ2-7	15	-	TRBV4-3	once	TGCGCCAGCAGCCAAGATTTAGCGGCGCCCTACGAGCAGTACTTC	CASSQDLAAPYEQYF
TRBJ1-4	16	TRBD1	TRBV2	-	TGTGCCAGCAGGGGGGACAGGCTATTTGGTAATGAAAAACTGTTTTTT	CASRGDRLFGNEKLFF
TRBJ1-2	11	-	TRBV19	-	TGTGCCAGTAGCCAGAACTATGGCTACACCTTC	CASSQNYGYTF
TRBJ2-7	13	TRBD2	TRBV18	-	TGTGCCAGCTCACCGGCGGGGGCCTACGAGCAGTACTTC	CASSPAGAYEQYF
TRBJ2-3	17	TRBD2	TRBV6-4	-	TGTGCCAGCAGTGACAAAATTAGCGGGAGGGCCCCAGATACGCAGTATTTT	CASSDKISGRAPDTQYF
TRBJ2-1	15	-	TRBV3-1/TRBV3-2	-	TGTGCCAGCAGCCAAGATATTAGAAGCGTTAATGAGCAGTTCTTC	CASSQDIRSVNEQFF
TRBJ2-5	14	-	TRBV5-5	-	TGTGCCAGCAGCCCACATATCCGCCCAGAGACCCAGTACTTC	CASSPHIRPETQYF
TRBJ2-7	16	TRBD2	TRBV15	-	TGTGCCACCCGAGCAGGGACGGGAGGCCCATACGACGAGCAGTACTTC	CATRAGTGGPYDEQYF
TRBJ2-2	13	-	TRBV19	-	TGTGCCACACGGACTGGGCTTGGCGGGGAGCTGTTTTTT	CATRTGLGGELFF
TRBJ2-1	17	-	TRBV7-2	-	TGTGCCAGCAGCTTATGGACGGGGAGCCCCTCCTACAATGAGCAGTTCTTC	CASSLWTGSPSYNEQFF
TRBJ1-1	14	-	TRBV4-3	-	TGCGCCAGCAGCCAAGATAAGGGGAACACTGAAGCTTTCTTT	CASSQDKGNTEAFF
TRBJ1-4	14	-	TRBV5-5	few	TGTGCCAGCAGCTTGGACGGGGGACCGGGGGGACTGTTTTTT	CASSLDGGPGGLFF
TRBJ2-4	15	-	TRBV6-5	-	TGTGCCACCGCTTGGGGGGGGCAAGCCAAAAACATTCAGTACTTC	CATAWGGQAKNIQYF
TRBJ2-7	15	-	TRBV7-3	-	TGTGCCAGCAACAATCAGGCAGGGGCGCACTACGAGCAGTACTTC	CASNNQAGAHYEQYF
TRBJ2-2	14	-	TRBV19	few	TGTGCCAGTAGTGACGGGGGAAGACGCGGGGAGCTGTTTTTT	CASSDGGRRGELFF